A selection of T cell receptor beta chains follows, all from one sample in a study of shared clonotypes between healthy human individuals. Clones were sequenced by immunoSEQ multiplex PCR, and TCRdb holds only the in-frame ones, with some missing. The sample carries about 2,200,000 clones, 85% to 95% recorded once. Sequenced material: naive CD8+ T cells from PBMCs. These receptors were collected from a young man in good health. Some clones in this sample may be carry-over from other donors' samples. The conserved cysteine and the conserved F or W are not part of the CDR3 here. Each record gives: CDR3 length, V gene, clone size, CDR3 protein. Part of the rows lack a size; the others show once, few, many or a class for expanded clones.

>13|TRBV9|once
ASSVEGTGVGQQY
>10|TRBV7-9|.
ASSFPRETQY
>14|TRBV7-9|.
ASSSSSLSSYNEQF
>14|TRBV4-1|.
ASSETGFLANEKLF
>14|TRBV2|.
ASSAGTSEFYNEQF
>11|TRBV7-2|.
ASSLLTTDTQY
>12|TRBV10-3|.
AIGGVAGVDEQF
>11|TRBV30|.
AWSVLVTGEAF
>12|TRBV6-6|.
ASSDYRGRTEAF
>10|TRBV27|.
ASSLSGYGYT
>12|TRBV27|.
ASRDSIKAYEQY
>11|TRBV10-3|.
ATETGQGYEQY
>11|TRBV6-1|.
ASLGTGGTEAF
>14|TRBV7-6|.
ASSYLAGVNTDTQY
>12|TRBV2|once
ASSEGLAGYEQY
>15|TRBV2|.
ASSDSPEEQAKNIQY
>12|TRBV30|.
AWSFGFGNQPQH
>17|TRBV28|.
ASSTRQVRDGRPPYEQY
>12|TRBV30|.
AWSSQGFKNIQY
>10|TRBV6-5|.
ASRLWGEGYT
>10|TRBV6-1|few
ASSDTTYEQY
>13|TRBV5-1|.
ASSLASLATDTQY
>12|TRBV27|.
ASAPGRGWNEQY
>13|TRBV4-3|.
ASSQDGDPGDTQY
>11|TRBV27|.
ASSLTGTDEQF
>14|TRBV9|few
ASSVAGTGLNTEAF
>13|TRBV7-9|.
ASSLASGGQETQY